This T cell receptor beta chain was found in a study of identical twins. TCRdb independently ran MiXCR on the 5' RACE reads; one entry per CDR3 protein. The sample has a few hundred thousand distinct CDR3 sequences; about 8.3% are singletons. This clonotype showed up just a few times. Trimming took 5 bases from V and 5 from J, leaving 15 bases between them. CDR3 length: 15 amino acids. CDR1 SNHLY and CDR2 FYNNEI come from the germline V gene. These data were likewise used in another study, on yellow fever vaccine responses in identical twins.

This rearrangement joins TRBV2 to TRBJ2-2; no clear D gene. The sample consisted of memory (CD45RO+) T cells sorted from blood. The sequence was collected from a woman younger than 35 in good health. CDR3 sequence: CASSKDGYKTGELFF. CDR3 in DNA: TGTGCCAGCAGTAAGGACGGATACAAGACCGGGGAGCTGTTTTTT.